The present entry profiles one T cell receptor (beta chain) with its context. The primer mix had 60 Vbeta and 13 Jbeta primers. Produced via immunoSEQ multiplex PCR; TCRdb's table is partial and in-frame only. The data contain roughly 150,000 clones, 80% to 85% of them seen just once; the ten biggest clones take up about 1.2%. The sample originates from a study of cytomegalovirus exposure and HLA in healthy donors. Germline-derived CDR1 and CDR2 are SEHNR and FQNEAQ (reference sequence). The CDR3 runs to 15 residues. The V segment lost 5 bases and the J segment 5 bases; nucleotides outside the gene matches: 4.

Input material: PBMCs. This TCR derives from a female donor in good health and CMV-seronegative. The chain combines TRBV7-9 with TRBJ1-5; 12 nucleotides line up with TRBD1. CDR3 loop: CASSPGQGAYQPQHF. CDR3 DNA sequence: TGTGCCAGCAGCCCGGGACAGGGGGCCTATCAGCCCCAGCATTTT. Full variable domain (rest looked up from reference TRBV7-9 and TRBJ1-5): DTGVSQNPRHKITKRGQNVTFRCDPISEHNRLYWYRQTLGQGPEFLTYFQNEAQLEKSRLLSDRFSAERPKGSFSTLEIQRTEQGDSAMYLCASSPGQGAYQPQHFGDGTRLSIL.